This is a list of T cell receptor beta chains from one sample in a study of T cell responses to AZD1222 COVID-19 vaccine. Libraries were prepared by immunoSEQ multiplex PCR; TCRdb keeps only in-frame clonotypes and omits some of them. The sample holds about 100,000 clones, about nine tenths seen once. The sample consisted of peripheral blood, taken on day 0 of AZD1222 vaccination. These TCRs come from an adult in good health. CDR3s include the opening cysteine and the closing phenylalanine or tryptophan. The D gene is left open where the match is weak. Clone size is stated in some rows and not others, as once, few, many or a class when expanded.

D gene | clone size | J gene | V gene | CDR3 protein | CDR3 DNA
TRBD1 | . | TRBJ1-5 | TRBV7-9 | CAGRQGNQPQHF | TGTGCCGGAAGACAGGGGAATCAGCCCCAGCATTTT
TRBD1 | . | TRBJ1-4 | TRBV5-4 | CASSLDVGQVEKLFF | TGTGCCAGCAGCCTGGACGTAGGACAGGTTGAAAAACTGTTTTTT
TRBD1 | . | TRBJ2-1 | TRBV27 | CASSSPTGGYTEQFF | TGTGCCAGCAGTTCCCCGACAGGGGGTTACACTGAGCAGTTCTTC
. | . | TRBJ2-5 | TRBV28 | CASTINRGGQETQYF | TGTGCCAGCACCATCAACAGGGGAGGCCAAGAGACCCAGTACTTC
TRBD1 | . | TRBJ1-4 | TRBV9 | CASSVYGTGRAGEKLFF | TGTGCCAGCAGCGTCTACGGGACAGGAAGGGCAGGGGAAAAACTGTTTTTT
TRBD1 | . | TRBJ2-3 | TRBV10-1 | CASTGQETDTQYF | TGCGCCAGCACTGGACAGGAGACAGATACGCAGTATTTT
TRBD1 | . | TRBJ1-4 | TRBV19 | CASSTGTGIEKLFF | TGTGCCAGTAGTACCGGGACAGGGATTGAAAAACTGTTTTTT
. | . | TRBJ2-1 | TRBV7-2 | CASGVSSYNEQFF | TGTGCCAGCGGGGTTAGTTCCTACAATGAGCAGTTCTTC
. | . | TRBJ1-1 | TRBV7-2 | CASSFTGNTEAFF | TGTGCCAGCAGCTTTACGGGGAACACTGAAGCTTTCTTT
TRBD1 | . | TRBJ2-7 | TRBV3-1/TRBV3-2 | CASSHRGQGANEQYF | TGTGCCAGCAGCCATCGGGGTCAGGGGGCCAACGAGCAGTACTTC
. | . | TRBJ2-7 | TRBV11-1 | CASSLVGTFFNEQYF | TGTGCCAGCAGCCTCGTAGGGACGTTCTTTAACGAGCAGTACTTC
. | medium-sized | TRBJ2-2 | TRBV6-4 | CASSEGSGETGELFF | TGTGCCAGCAGTGAAGGTAGCGGTGAAACCGGGGAGCTGTTTTTT
. | . | TRBJ2-1 | TRBV5-1 | CASSLSPSSNEQFF | TGCGCCAGCAGCTTGAGTCCCAGCAGCAATGAGCAGTTCTTC
. | . | TRBJ2-7 | TRBV13 | CASSRTGGAYEQYF | TGTGCCAGCAGCCGGACCGGCGGAGCCTACGAGCAGTACTTC
. | medium-sized | TRBJ2-2 | TRBV6-4 | CASSSGNTGELFF | TGTGCCAGCAGTAGCGGGAACACCGGGGAGCTGTTTTTT
. | . | TRBJ2-5 | TRBV24-1 | CATGGTTETQYF | TGTGCCACGGGTGGGACAACAGAGACCCAGTACTTC
. | . | TRBJ1-5 | TRBV21-1 | CASTRTGVGSNQPQHF | TGTGCCAGCACCCGGACAGGGGTTGGGAGCAATCAGCCCCAGCATTTT
TRBD2 | . | TRBJ2-2 | TRBV11-3 | CASRQKSGSSGELFF | TGTGCCAGCAGACAAAAGAGCGGGAGCTCCGGGGAGCTGTTTTTT
. | . | TRBJ1-3 | TRBV28 | CASSLFTGNTIYF | TGTGCCAGCAGTTTGTTTACCGGAAACACCATATATTTT
. | . | TRBJ1-4 | TRBV28 | CASKGLLNEKLFF | TGTGCCAGCAAAGGACTGCTGAATGAAAAACTGTTTTTT
. | . | TRBJ1-3 | TRBV5-8 | CASSLGGSTGNTIYF | TGTGCCAGCAGCTTGGGCGGGTCTACTGGAAACACCATATATTTT
. | . | TRBJ2-7 | TRBV5-6 | CASSLGPPTYEQYF | TGTGCCAGCAGCTTGGGTCCCCCCACCTACGAGCAGTACTTC
. | . | TRBJ1-1 | TRBV15 | CATSRDPGKYTEAFF | TGTGCCACCAGCAGAGACCCGGGGAAGTACACTGAAGCTTTCTTT
TRBD1 | . | TRBJ2-2 | TRBV5-1 | CASSPGQLGTGELFF | TGCGCCAGCAGCCCGGGACAGTTAGGAACCGGGGAGCTGTTTTTT
. | . | TRBJ1-1 | TRBV5-6 | CASRSGTRDTEAFF | TGTGCCAGCAGATCCGGGACGAGGGACACTGAAGCTTTCTTT
. | . | TRBJ2-3 | TRBV29-1 | CSACYARSLSTDTQYF | TGCAGCGCCTGCTACGCTCGCAGCCTTAGCACAGATACGCAGTATTTT
. | . | TRBJ1-1 | TRBV7-8 | CASSLAAHGDTEAFF | TGTGCCAGCAGCTTAGCCGCGCATGGGGACACTGAAGCTTTCTTT
TRBD2 | . | TRBJ2-1 | TRBV9 | CASSARGTSGSSYNEQFF | TGTGCCAGCAGCGCGAGGGGGACTAGCGGGAGCTCCTACAATGAGCAGTTCTTC
TRBD1 | . | TRBJ2-3 | TRBV7-2 | CASSRGLGDTQYF | TGTGCCAGCAGCAGGGGGCTGGGAGATACGCAGTATTTT
. | . | TRBJ2-1 | TRBV3-1/TRBV3-2 | CASSPPLALGSEQFF | TGTGCCAGCAGCCCTCCATTAGCCCTAGGGAGTGAGCAGTTCTTC
. | once | TRBJ1-2 | TRBV5-6 | CASRPRADYGYTF | TGTGCCAGCAGGCCCAGGGCCGACTATGGCTACACCTTC
. | . | TRBJ2-1 | TRBV7-2 | CATSGTPSYNEQFF | TGTGCCACTTCCGGGACCCCTTCCTACAATGAGCAGTTCTTC
. | . | TRBJ2-7 | TRBV3-1/TRBV3-2 | CASSPTSRSEQYF | TGTGCCAGCAGCCCAACAAGTAGGAGCGAGCAGTACTTC
. | . | TRBJ2-3 | TRBV2 | CASSAAYASTDTQYF | TGTGCCAGCAGTGCCGCCTACGCTAGCACAGATACGCAGTATTTT
TRBD2 | . | TRBJ2-5 | TRBV5-6 | CASSLPPGLVETQYF | TGTGCCAGCAGCCTACCTCCGGGACTAGTGGAGACCCAGTACTTC
. | . | TRBJ1-4 | TRBV9 | CASPRGEVVEKLFF | TGTGCCAGCCCCCGGGGTGAAGTAGTCGAAAAACTGTTTTTT
. | . | TRBJ2-3 | TRBV12-1 | CASSSNTLRPGRGTDTQYF | TGTGCCAGCAGCTCCAACACCCTGAGACCGGGTCGGGGAACAGATACGCAGTATTTT
. | . | TRBJ1-1 | TRBV15 | CATSRGVGETEAFF | TGTGCCACCAGCAGAGGAGTTGGGGAAACTGAAGCTTTCTTT
TRBD1 | . | TRBJ2-7 | TRBV25-1 | CASPWPGQIYEQYF | TGTGCCAGCCCCTGGCCGGGACAGATCTACGAGCAGTACTTC
TRBD2 | . | TRBJ2-2 | TRBV27 | CASSKGLAGDDTGELFF | TGTGCCAGCAGTAAGGGACTAGCGGGGGACGATACCGGGGAGCTGTTTTTT
TRBD1 | . | TRBJ1-6 | TRBV9 | CASSVGDSRNNSPLHF | TGTGCCAGCAGCGTAGGGGACAGCCGTAATAATTCACCCCTCCACTTT
. | . | TRBJ1-5 | TRBV4-1 | CASSQVRLGGARNQPQHF | TGCGCCAGCAGCCAAGTTCGTCTAGGGGGGGCGCGCAATCAGCCCCAGCATTTT